These 4 T cell receptor beta chains were sequenced from one sample in a study of T-cell memory formation after mild COVID-19. TCRdb reanalysed the 5' RACE reads using MiXCR and keeps one entry per CDR3 protein. The sample has approximately 400,000 distinct CDR3 sequences; 20% to 30% are singletons. Sequencing input: PBMCs or a T cell subset sorted from them (not recorded which). These receptor sequences come from an adult woman who had mild COVID-19 (a few samples of this study predate the infection). Cell type and time point are not known.

The chain joins TRBV4-2 to TRBJ2-1, with no clear D. The germline CDR1 and CDR2 sequences are LGHNA and YNFKEQ. Trimming took off 3 bases at V and 0 bases at J, with 15 bases between the two ends. This CDR3 has 17 residues. In nucleotides, the CDR3 is TGTGCCAGCAGCCATCGACTGGCCTACTTCTCCTACAATGAGCAGTTCTTC. This translates into CASSHRLAYFSYNEQFF.

The sample holds a few counts of this clonotype. This CDR3 is CASSRVDEGRQFF. In DNA form, the CDR3 reads TGTGCCAGCAGCCGCGTAGATGAGGGACGGCAGTTCTTC. This sequence joins TRBV9 and TRBJ2-1; D may correspond to TRBD1 or TRBD2 (5 bases each). This CDR3 is 13 amino acids long. CDR1 is SGDLS and CDR2 is YYNGEE in the germline V gene. V was trimmed by 4 bases and J by 12 bases, leaving 17 bases between them.

The chain is built from TRBV20-1 and TRBJ1-4; D might be TRBD1 (5 bases). Trimming removed 5 bases from V and 0 bases from J, with 10 bases in between. In germline, CDR1 is DFQATT, CDR2 SNEGSKA (reference sequence). The CDR3 runs 14 residues. This CDR3 is CSAARGATNEKLFF. The CDR3, as DNA: TGCAGTGCTGCCCGGGGGGCAACTAATGAAAAACTGTTTTTT.

V usage is TRBV29-1 and J usage is TRBJ1-1; 10 bases fit TRBD1. Germline assignment: CDR1 SQVTM and CDR2 ANQGSEA. The CDR3 runs to 16 residues. The V and J ends lost 4 bases and 4 bases, in that order; junction bases with no gene match: 12. CDR3 DNA sequence: TGCAGCGTTGCCGGTTCGACAGGGGGCGTATTCACTGAAGCTTTCTTT. Translation gives CSVAGSTGGVFTEAFF.